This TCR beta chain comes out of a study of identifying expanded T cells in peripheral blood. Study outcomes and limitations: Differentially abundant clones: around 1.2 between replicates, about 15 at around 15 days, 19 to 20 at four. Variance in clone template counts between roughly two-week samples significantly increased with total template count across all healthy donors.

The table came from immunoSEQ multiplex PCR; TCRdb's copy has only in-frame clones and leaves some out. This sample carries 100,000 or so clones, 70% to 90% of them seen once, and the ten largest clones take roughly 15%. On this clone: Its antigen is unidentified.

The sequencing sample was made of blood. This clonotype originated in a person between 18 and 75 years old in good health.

CDR3 sequence (DNA): TGCAGCGTGCCTATGAACACTGAAGCTTTCTTT. Amino acid sequence: CSVPMNTEAFF. The V call is TRBV29-1, the J call TRBJ1-1; D is ambiguous. V lost 6 bases and J lost 0, with 5 bases in between. This CDR3 has 11 residues. Germline CDR1 SQVTM, CDR2 ANQGSEA.